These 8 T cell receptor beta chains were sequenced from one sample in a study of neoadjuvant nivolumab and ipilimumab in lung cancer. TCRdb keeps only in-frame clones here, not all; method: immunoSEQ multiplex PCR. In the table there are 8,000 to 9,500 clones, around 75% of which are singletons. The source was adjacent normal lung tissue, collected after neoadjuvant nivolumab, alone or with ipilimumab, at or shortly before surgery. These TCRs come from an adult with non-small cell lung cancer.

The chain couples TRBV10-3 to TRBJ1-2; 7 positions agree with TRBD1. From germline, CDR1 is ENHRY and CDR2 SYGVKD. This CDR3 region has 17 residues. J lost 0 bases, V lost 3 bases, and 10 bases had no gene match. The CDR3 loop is CAISDPDRQGPNYGYTF. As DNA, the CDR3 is TGTGCCATCAGTGACCCCGATAGACAGGGCCCTAACTATGGCTACACCTTC.

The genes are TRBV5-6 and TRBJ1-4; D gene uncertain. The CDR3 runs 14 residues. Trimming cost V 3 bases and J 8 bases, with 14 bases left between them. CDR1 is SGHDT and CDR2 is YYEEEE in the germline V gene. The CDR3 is CASSWRGMREKLFF. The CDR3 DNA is TGTGCCAGCAGCTGGAGAGGGATGCGGGAAAAACTGTTTTTT.

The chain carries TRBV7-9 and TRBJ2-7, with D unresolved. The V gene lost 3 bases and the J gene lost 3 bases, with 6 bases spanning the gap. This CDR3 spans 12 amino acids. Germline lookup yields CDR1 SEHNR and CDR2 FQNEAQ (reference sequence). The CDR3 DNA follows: TGTGCCAGCAGCTTGACCCGCTACGAGCAGTACTTC. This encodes CASSLTRYEQYF.

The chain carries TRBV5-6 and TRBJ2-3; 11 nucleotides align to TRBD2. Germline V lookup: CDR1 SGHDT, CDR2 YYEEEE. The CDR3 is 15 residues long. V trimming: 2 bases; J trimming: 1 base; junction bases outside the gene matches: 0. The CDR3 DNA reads TGTGCCAGCAGCTTACTAGCGGGGGGCACAGATACGCAGTATTTT. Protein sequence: CASSLLAGGTDTQYF. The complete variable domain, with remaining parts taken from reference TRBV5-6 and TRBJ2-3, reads DAGVTQSPTHLIKTRGQQVTLRCSPKSGHDTVSWYQQALGQGPQFIFQYYEEEERQRGNFPDRFSGHQFPNYSSELNVNALLLGDSALYLCASSLLAGGTDTQYFGPGTRLTVL.

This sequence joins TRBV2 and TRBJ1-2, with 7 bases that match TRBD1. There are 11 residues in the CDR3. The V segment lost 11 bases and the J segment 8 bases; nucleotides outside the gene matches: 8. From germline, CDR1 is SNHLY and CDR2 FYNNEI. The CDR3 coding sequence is TGTGCCCGAGGTGGAGGGGGCGGCTACACCTTC. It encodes CARGGGGGYTF.

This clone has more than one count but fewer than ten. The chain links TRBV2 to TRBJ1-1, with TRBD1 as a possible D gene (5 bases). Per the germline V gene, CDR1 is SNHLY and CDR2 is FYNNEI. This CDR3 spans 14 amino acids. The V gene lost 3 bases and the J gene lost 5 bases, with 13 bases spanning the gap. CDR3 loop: CASSDGGVATEAFF. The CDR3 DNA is TGTGCCAGCAGTGATGGGGGGGTAGCGACTGAAGCTTTCTTT.

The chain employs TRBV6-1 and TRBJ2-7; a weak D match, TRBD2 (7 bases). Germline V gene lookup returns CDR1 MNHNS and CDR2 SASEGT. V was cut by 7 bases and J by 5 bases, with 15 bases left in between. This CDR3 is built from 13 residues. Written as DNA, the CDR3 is TGTGCCAGCACGGGGGGCGCATTCCACGAGCAGTACTTC. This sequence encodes CASTGGAFHEQYF.

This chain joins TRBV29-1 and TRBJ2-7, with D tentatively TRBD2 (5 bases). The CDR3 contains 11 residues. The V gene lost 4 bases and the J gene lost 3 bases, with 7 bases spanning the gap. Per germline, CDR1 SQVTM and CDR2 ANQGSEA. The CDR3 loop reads CSVARGYEQYF. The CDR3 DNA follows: TGCAGCGTTGCACGGGGCTACGAGCAGTACTTC.